This T cell receptor beta chain was retrieved from a study of control samples from healthy donors and cancer patients. Only in-frame clones appear in the TCRdb table, and some are missing; sequencing was by immunoSEQ multiplex PCR. Among 100,000 to 150,000 clones listed, 90% were seen once. This CDR3 comprises 15 residues. Trimming took 4 bases from V and 2 from J; bases not matched to a gene: 7. Per the germline V gene, CDR1 is LNHDA and CDR2 is SQIVND (reference sequence). The receptor was derived from a man aged 18 to 30 in good health. The material sequenced was blood. This chain uses TRBV19 with TRBJ2-5; TRBD1 matches at 7 bases. The CDR3, as DNA: TGTGCCAGTAGTAGGGGGACAGCTAGACAAGAGACCCAGTACTTC. Its translation is CASSRGTARQETQYF.